This T cell receptor beta chain was obtained from a study of Tregs in tolerant kidney transplant recipients. Thawed PBMCs were rested overnight at 37°C with approximately 200 IU/ml IL-2 before regulatory T cell sorting. This clone was recorded only once. What it binds is unknown. Whole-study results and caveats: Tolerant patients' donor-specific Tregs expanded beyond overall Tregs, suggesting antigen-driven growth. Some patients' samples used different primers over time, so nucleotide sequences weren't comparable.

The V and J ends lost 5 bases and 4 bases, in that order; junction bases with no gene match: 6. The CDR3 runs 15 residues. Per the germline V gene, CDR1 is SGHTA and CDR2 is FQGNSA. Libraries were prepared by immunoSEQ multiplex PCR; TCRdb keeps only in-frame clonotypes and omits some of them. The data hold 70,000 to 95,000 clones, with approximately 89% observed a single time. The chain links TRBV7-2 to TRBJ2-3, with 10 bases fitting TRBD2. This TCR came from a human donor who received a combined kidney and bone marrow transplant. This material consisted of Tregs from blood, taken before the transplant. As DNA, the CDR3 is TGTGCCAGCAGCCCTCGCCTAGCGGGAGCAGATACGCAGTATTTT. Its protein is CASSPRLAGADTQYF. The full variable domain, rest sourced from reference TRBV7-2 and TRBJ2-3, is GAGVSQSPSNKVTEKGKDVELRCDPISGHTALYWYRQSLGQGLEFLIYFQGNSAPDKSGLPSDRFSAERTGGSVSTLTIQRTQQEDSAVYLCASSPRLAGADTQYFGPGTRLTVL.